Below are 25 T cell receptor beta chains sequenced from a single sample in a study of T cell clusters in autoimmune cytopenias. One tube held mixed TRB-A and TRB-B primer pools for touch-down PCR. TCRdb re-called the multiplex PCR reads; one entry per CDR3 protein, DNA not given. This table holds nearly 2,000 distinct CDR3 sequences. Roughly 38,000 genome equivalents of blood DNA were amplified for TRB. These data were also reused for a study on T cell repertoires in aging, cancer and after chemotherapy.

The sequencing input was peripheral blood. The receptors were gathered from a human donor in good health.

This chain connects TRBV5-1 to TRBJ2-3; TCRdb's D call of TRBD2 is untestable without DNA. This CDR3 is 14 amino acids long. From germline, CDR1 is SGHRS and CDR2 YFSETQ. Here the CDR3 reads CASSEDSAGDTQYF.

Frequency places this clonotype as medium-sized. The CDR3 sequence: CASSDWTGGWQPQHF. V usage is TRBV6-4 and J usage is TRBJ1-5; TCRdb's D call, TRBD1, is unchecked because there is no DNA. There are 15 residues in the CDR3. CDR1 is MRHNA, CDR2 SNTAGT, per germline.

Judged by frequency, this clonotype is medium-sized. This sequence joins TRBV12-3 or TRBV12-4 and TRBJ1-1. This CDR3 is built from 18 residues. This chain's CDR3 is CASNWRGLVREQDTEAFF.

In terms of frequency, this clonotype is large. The V call is TRBV29-1, the J call TRBJ1-1; with no DNA, the TCRdb D assignment of TRBD1 cannot be verified. From germline, CDR1 is SQVTM and CDR2 ANQGSEA. The CDR3 loop spans 13 amino acids. The CDR3 region is CSVALGGNTEAFF.

The rearrangement uses TRBV4-2 and TRBJ1-1; checking the TCRdb D call of TRBD1 is not possible without DNA. The V gene's germline CDR1 is LGHNA and CDR2 YNFKEQ. The CDR3 covers 16 residues. The CDR3 sequence is CASSQGRGGGNTEAFF.

Frequency places this clonotype as medium-sized. This chain links TRBV5-4 with TRBJ2-3; TCRdb lists TRBD1, though no DNA is available to test this call. The germline V gene encodes CDR1 SGHNT and CDR2 YYREEE (reference sequence). The CDR3 is 15 residues long. The CDR3 sequence is CASSSTGKMADTQYF. The complete variable domain, with remaining parts taken from reference TRBV5-4 and TRBJ2-3, reads ETGVTQSPTHLIKTRGQQVTLRCSSQSGHNTVSWYQQALGQGPQFIFQYYREEENGRGNFPPRFSGLQFPNYSSELNVNALELDDSALYLCASSSTGKMADTQYFGPGTRLTVL.

The chain recombines TRBV7-6 with TRBJ1-2. The germline V gene has CDR1 SGHVS and CDR2 FNYEAQ. The CDR3 has 11 amino acids. The CDR3 spells CASSRAYGYTF.

This clonotype is classed as medium-sized (0.01 to 0.1%) by frequency. The chain is built from TRBV6-2 or TRBV6-3 and TRBJ2-7; TCRdb's assignment of TRBD1 cannot be checked, as there is no DNA. CDR3 size: 13 residues. CDR1 is MNHEY and CDR2 is SVGEGT in the germline V gene. CDR3 in amino acids: CASSWAQGHEQYF.

The CDR3 is CSASSGSYEQYF. This chain uses TRBV20-1 with TRBJ2-7. Germline CDR1 and CDR2: DFQATT and SNEGSKA (reference sequence). The CDR3 loop spans 12 amino acids.

This clonotype is identified as medium-sized from frequency. The chain combines TRBV18 with TRBJ2-5. This CDR3 is built from 15 residues. The V gene's germline CDR1 is KGHSH and CDR2 LQKENI. This CDR3 reads CASSHPGGARETQYF.

Its frequency marks this clonotype as large (0.1 to 1%). The chain recombines TRBV6-1 with TRBJ2-3. The germline V gene has CDR1 MNHNS and CDR2 SASEGT. The CDR3 contains 11 residues. CDR3 amino acids: CASSEFDTQYF.

Measured by frequency, this clonotype is medium-sized. The CDR3 reads CASSLVASGYNEQFF. The gene calls are TRBV12-3 or TRBV12-4 and TRBJ2-1; TCRdb names TRBD2, which stays unverified in the absence of DNA. This CDR3 spans 15 amino acids.

This chain joins TRBV20-1 and TRBJ2-7; TCRdb names TRBD2, which stays unverified in the absence of DNA. Germline CDR1 reads DFQATT; CDR2 reads SNEGSKA (reference sequence). This CDR3 comprises 12 residues. CDR3 sequence: CSASRTLYEQYF.

Considering frequency, this clonotype is large. This chain links TRBV11-1 with TRBJ2-1. From germline, CDR1 is SGHAT and CDR2 FQDESV (reference sequence). CDR3 length: 17 residues. CDR3: CASSLGDATRISNEQFF.

By frequency, this clonotype is medium-sized (0.01 to 0.1%). The J gene is TRBJ2-7, the V gene TRBV10-3; TCRdb names TRBD2, which stays unverified in the absence of DNA. The germline V gene encodes CDR1 ENHRY and CDR2 SYGVKD. This CDR3 spans 16 amino acids. Here the CDR3 reads CAISAGRPSGNYEQYF.

This clonotype counts as large by frequency. CDR3 sequence reads: CASSIKAEGGYGYTF. V and J are TRBV19 and TRBJ1-2. From germline, CDR1 is LNHDA and CDR2 SQIVND (reference sequence). This CDR3 comprises 15 residues.

By frequency, this clonotype registers large. The chain recombines TRBV18 with TRBJ2-6. Germline V gene lookup returns CDR1 KGHSH and CDR2 LQKENI. This CDR3 comprises 16 residues. The CDR3: CASSPSAGAGANVLTF.

By frequency, this clonotype registers medium-sized. The rearrangement links TRBV5-5 to TRBJ1-1; no DNA is available, so the TRBD1 call from TCRdb remains unchecked. Germline lookup yields CDR1 SGHKS and CDR2 YYEKEE (reference sequence). The CDR3 is 13 amino acids. This CDR3 is CASSLGAGTEAFF. Looking up the rest from reference TRBV5-5 and TRBJ1-1 gives the full variable domain: DAGVTQSPTHLIKTRGQQVTLRCSPISGHKSVSWYQQVLGQGPQFIFQYYEKEERGRGNFPDRFSARQFPNYSSELNVNALLLGDSALYLCASSLGAGTEAFFGQGTRLTVV.

The chain recombines TRBV7-9 with TRBJ2-2; the TCRdb D gene call, TRBD1, has no DNA to confirm it. CDR1 and CDR2 from the germline V gene are SEHNR and FQNEAQ (reference sequence). The CDR3 loop spans 16 amino acids. CDR3 in amino acids: CASIPGWGKNTGELFF.

This clonotype is classed as medium-sized (0.01 to 0.1%) by frequency. The chain combines TRBV15 with TRBJ2-1; the D call from TCRdb, TRBD1, cannot be confirmed without DNA. Germline CDR1 reads LNHNV; CDR2 reads YYDKDF (reference sequence). This CDR3 region has 14 residues. The CDR3 spells CATSRERGSNEQFF.

This clonotype is deemed medium-sized by its frequency. V is TRBV5-6 and J is TRBJ1-2; TCRdb's D call, TRBD1, is unchecked because there is no DNA. The CDR3 length is 16 residues. The V gene's germline CDR1 is SGHDT and CDR2 YYEEEE. The CDR3 sequence is CASSGTLTASNYGYTF.

This chain joins TRBV2 and TRBJ2-1; TCRdb's D gene call, TRBD1, goes unchecked for lack of DNA. Germline-derived CDR1 and CDR2 are SNHLY and FYNNEI. This CDR3 is built from 12 residues. CDR3 loop: CASIRAGTEGFF.

This clonotype is medium-sized by frequency. The J gene is TRBJ1-5, the V gene TRBV19; TCRdb's D call of TRBD1 is untestable without DNA. The CDR3 is 15 residues long. Germline V CDR1 and CDR2: LNHDA, SQIVND (reference sequence). CDR3 protein: CASSQNTGADQPQHF.

Frequency places this clonotype as medium-sized. This sequence joins TRBV20-1 and TRBJ2-3; the TCRdb D gene call, TRBD2, has no DNA to confirm it. This CDR3 is built from 19 residues. Germline V lookup: CDR1 DFQATT, CDR2 SNEGSKA (reference sequence). The CDR3 spells CSARKRTDGPYWGTDTQYF.

This clonotype is called medium-sized (0.01 to 0.1%) based on its frequency. The V and J genes are TRBV19 and TRBJ2-7; with no DNA, the TCRdb D assignment of TRBD1 cannot be verified. This CDR3 is built from 16 residues. Germline loops: CDR1 LNHDA, CDR2 SQIVND (reference sequence). The CDR3 reads CASSMLGTSGSYEQYF.